Shown below are 8 T cell receptor beta chains from a single sample sequenced in a study of radiation and T cells in renal cell carcinoma. Here immunoSEQ multiplex PCR was the method, and the copy in TCRdb shows in-frame clones only, minus some. The sample yields 140,000 or so clones, around 88% seen once. Noted time point: blood 4 weeks post-SBRT, at nephrectomy. Described treatment: 15 Gy SBRT to primary tumor, nephrectomy 4 weeks later. The specimen comprised blood, sampled from a patient whose treatment included radiotherapy and nephrectomy. These receptors were collected from a woman aged 50 to 60 with renal cell carcinoma.

This clone showed up just a few times. This chain connects TRBV9 to TRBJ2-2; D ambiguous. Deletions cut 4 bases from V and 8 bases from J, with 12 bases between. The CDR3 is 13 residues long. Germline lookup yields CDR1 SGDLS and CDR2 YYNGEE. For the CDR3, the DNA is TGTGCCAGCAGCCTGACCCTCTTAGGGGAGCTGTTTTTT. Translating it yields CASSLTLLGELFF.

The chain is built from TRBV9 and TRBJ2-1; D is uncertain. V was trimmed by 0 bases and J by 7 bases, leaving 20 bases between them. Germline CDR1 is SGDLS and CDR2 is YYNGEE. The CDR3 loop spans 17 amino acids. CDR3 region: CASSVADVSLKGNEQFF. The CDR3 nucleotides are TGTGCCAGCAGCGTAGCTGATGTGAGTCTAAAGGGTAATGAGCAGTTCTTC.

This sequence joins TRBV13 and TRBJ1-2, with TRBD1 matching 9 bases. In germline, CDR1 is PRHDT, CDR2 FYEKMQ (reference sequence). The junction had 5 bases not matched to a gene; V was cut back by 5 bases and J by 10 bases. This CDR3 is 12 amino acids long. CDR3 sequence: CASSTGQGTYTF. In DNA form, the CDR3 reads TGTGCCAGCAGCACGGGACAGGGTACCTACACCTTC.

The J gene is TRBJ1-3, the V gene TRBV21-1; TRBD1 is the table's D call, not checked against the DNA. TRBV21-1 is annotated as a pseudogene. The CDR3 is 15 amino acids. The CDR3 here is CASSKTEPGDNTIYF. As DNA, the CDR3 is TGTGCCAGCAGCAAGACAGAGCCTGGTGACAACACCATATATTTT.

The V gene is TRBV4-3, the J gene TRBJ2-2; D is perhaps TRBD2 (6 bases). V lost 0 bases and J 4 bases, leaving 12 bases between the germline ends. This CDR3 is 16 amino acids long. Germline V gene data show CDR1 as LGHNA and CDR2 as YSLEER. CDR3 region: CASSQDLGGSTGELFF. The CDR3 DNA sequence: TGCGCCAGCAGCCAAGATCTGGGGGGAAGCACCGGGGAGCTGTTTTTT.

This rearrangement joins TRBV27 to TRBJ1-1; unclear D gene. V shed 3 bases and J shed 3 bases, with 11 bases lying between them. Per germline, CDR1 MNHEY and CDR2 SMNVEV (reference sequence). This CDR3 has 14 amino acids. CDR3 DNA: TGTGCCAGCAGTTTTAGTCGGACGGACACTGAAGCTTTCTTT. It is translated as CASSFSRTDTEAFF.

This chain links TRBV10-1 with TRBJ1-1; a possible D gene is TRBD1 (5 bases). V was shortened by 0 bases and J by 0 bases, with 8 bases between the two germline ends. The CDR3 has 15 amino acids. Germline lookup yields CDR1 WNHNN and CDR2 SYGVQD (reference sequence). CDR3 residues: CASSESGRMNTEAFF. CDR3 DNA: TGCGCCAGCAGTGAGTCGGGACGGATGAACACTGAAGCTTTCTTT.

The chain uses TRBV6-5 and TRBJ2-5; D uncertain. TRBJ2-7 matches the DNA end more closely, so the J call is doubtful. The CDR3 length is 14 residues. Per germline, CDR1 MNHEY and CDR2 SVGAGI. CDR3 nucleotide sequence: TGTGCCAGCAGTTACCGACCGGTATCCTACGAGCAGTACTTC. This codes for CASSYRPVSYEQYF.